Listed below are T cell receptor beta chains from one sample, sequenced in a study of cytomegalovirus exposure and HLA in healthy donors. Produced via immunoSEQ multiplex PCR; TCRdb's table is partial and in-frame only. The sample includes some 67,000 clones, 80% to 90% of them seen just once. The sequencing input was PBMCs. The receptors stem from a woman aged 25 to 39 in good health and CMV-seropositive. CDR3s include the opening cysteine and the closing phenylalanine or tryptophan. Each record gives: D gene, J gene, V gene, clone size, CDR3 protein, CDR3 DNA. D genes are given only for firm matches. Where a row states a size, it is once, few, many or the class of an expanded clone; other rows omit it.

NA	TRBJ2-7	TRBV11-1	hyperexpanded	CASSLESGGTLGEQYF	TGTGCCAGCAGCTTAGAGTCGGGCGGGACTCTGGGTGAGCAGTACTTC
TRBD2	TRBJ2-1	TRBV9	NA	CASSHAGLANEQFF	TGTGCCAGCAGCCACGCGGGACTAGCAAATGAGCAGTTCTTC
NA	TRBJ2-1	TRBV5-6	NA	CASSGTGSRYNEQFF	TGTGCCAGCAGCGGCACAGGGTCACGTTACAATGAGCAGTTCTTC
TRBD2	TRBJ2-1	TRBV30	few	CAWGSGRLYNEQFF	TGTGCCTGGGGTAGCGGGCGGCTTTACAATGAGCAGTTCTTC
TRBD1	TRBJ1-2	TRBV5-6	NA	CASSKNDRGIGGYTF	TGTGCCAGCAGCAAAAACGACAGGGGAATTGGTGGCTACACCTTC
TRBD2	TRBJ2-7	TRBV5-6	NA	CASSGTSGGSYEQYF	TGTGCCAGCAGCGGAACTAGCGGGGGCTCCTACGAGCAGTACTTC
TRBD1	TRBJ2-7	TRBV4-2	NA	CASSQDGTGGAWREQYF	TGTGCCAGCAGCCAAGATGGGACAGGGGGCGCGTGGCGCGAGCAGTACTTC
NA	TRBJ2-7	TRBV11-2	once	CASRGGSYEQYF	TGTGCCAGCAGGGGAGGCTCCTACGAGCAGTACTTC
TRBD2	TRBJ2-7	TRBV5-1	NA	CASSRRLAGASYEQYF	TGCGCCAGCAGCAGGAGACTAGCGGGGGCCTCCTACGAGCAGTACTTC
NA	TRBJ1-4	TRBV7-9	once	CASSLGLEKLFF	TGTGCCAGCAGCTTAGGACTTGAAAAACTGTTTTTT
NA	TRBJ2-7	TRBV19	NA	CASSSFSEQYF	TGTGCCAGTTCTAGTTTCAGCGAGCAGTACTTC
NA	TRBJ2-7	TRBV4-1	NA	CASSQDIGRIYEQYF	TGCGCCAGCAGCCAAGATATCGGCAGGATCTACGAGCAGTACTTC
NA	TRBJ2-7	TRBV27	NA	CASSFGVEAYEQYF	TGTGCCAGCAGTTTCGGAGTCGAGGCCTACGAGCAGTACTTC
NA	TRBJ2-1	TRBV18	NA	CASSPAGGNEQFF	TGTGCCAGCTCACCCGCTGGAGGCAATGAGCAGTTCTTC
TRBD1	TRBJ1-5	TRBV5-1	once	CASSLGGTGIGGSNQPQHF	TGCGCCAGCAGCTTGGGGGGGACAGGGATAGGCGGTAGCAATCAGCCCCAGCATTTT
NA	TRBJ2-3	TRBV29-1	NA	CSGGTSSTDTQYF	TGCAGCGGAGGAACGTCTAGCACAGATACGCAGTATTTT
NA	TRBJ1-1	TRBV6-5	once	CASSDSGVTEAFF	TGTGCCAGCAGTGACTCCGGGGTCACTGAAGCTTTCTTT
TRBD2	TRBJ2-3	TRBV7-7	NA	CASSLGASGPTDTQYF	TGTGCCAGCAGCTTAGGGGCTAGCGGGCCCACAGATACGCAGTATTTT
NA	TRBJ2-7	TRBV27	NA	CASKWAGGRSYEQYF	TGTGCCAGCAAATGGGCCGGGGGGCGTTCCTACGAGCAGTACTTC
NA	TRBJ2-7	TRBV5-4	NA	CASSLAQGYEQYF	TGTGCCAGCAGCTTGGCCCAGGGCTACGAGCAGTACTTC
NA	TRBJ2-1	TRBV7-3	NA	CASSLTAAMDEQFF	TGTGCCAGCAGCTTAACCGCGGCAATGGATGAGCAGTTCTTC
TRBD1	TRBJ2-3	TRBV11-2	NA	CASSPSTGGADTQYF	TGTGCCAGCAGTCCGTCGACAGGGGGAGCAGATACGCAGTATTTT
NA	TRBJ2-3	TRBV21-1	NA	CASSDETGPYTDTQYF	TGTGCCAGCAGCGACGAGACAGGGCCCTACACAGATACGCAGTATTTT
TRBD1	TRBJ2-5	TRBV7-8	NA	CASSLDWTGSIETQYF	TGTGCCAGCAGCCTCGATTGGACAGGGAGTATAGAGACCCAGTACTTC
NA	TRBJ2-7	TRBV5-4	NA	CASSSNREQYF	TGTGCCAGCAGCAGTAACAGGGAGCAGTACTTC
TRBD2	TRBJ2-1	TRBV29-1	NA	CSVDGWAGTSGYNEQFF	TGCAGCGTTGACGGGTGGGCAGGAACTAGCGGTTACAATGAGCAGTTCTTC
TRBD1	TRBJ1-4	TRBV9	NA	CASSGTGAFATNEKLFF	TGTGCCAGCAGCGGGACAGGGGCTTTTGCAACTAATGAAAAACTGTTTTTT
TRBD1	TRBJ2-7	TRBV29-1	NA	CSVEAQQGAREQYF	TGCAGCGTTGAAGCGCAACAGGGGGCTCGGGAGCAGTACTTC
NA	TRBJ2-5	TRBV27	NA	CASSLRGGVQGRTQYF	TGTGCCAGCAGTTTAAGGGGAGGGGTACAGGGAAGGACCCAGTACTTC
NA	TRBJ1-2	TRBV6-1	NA	CASGEVINGYTF	TGTGCCAGCGGCGAGGTAATCAATGGCTACACCTTC
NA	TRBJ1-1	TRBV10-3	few	CATNPVANTEAFF	TGTGCCACCAACCCGGTAGCTAACACTGAAGCTTTCTTT
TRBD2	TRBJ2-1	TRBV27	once	CASSLWVAGGDPPGNEQFF	TGTGCCAGCAGTTTATGGGTAGCGGGAGGGGATCCCCCGGGGAATGAGCAGTTCTTC
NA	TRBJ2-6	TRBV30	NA	CAWSISGTGANVLTF	TGTGCCTGGAGTATAAGTGGCACTGGGGCCAACGTCCTGACTTTC
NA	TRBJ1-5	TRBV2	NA	CASSDRGFGNQPQHF	TGTGCCAGCAGTGACCGAGGGTTTGGCAATCAGCCCCAGCATTTT